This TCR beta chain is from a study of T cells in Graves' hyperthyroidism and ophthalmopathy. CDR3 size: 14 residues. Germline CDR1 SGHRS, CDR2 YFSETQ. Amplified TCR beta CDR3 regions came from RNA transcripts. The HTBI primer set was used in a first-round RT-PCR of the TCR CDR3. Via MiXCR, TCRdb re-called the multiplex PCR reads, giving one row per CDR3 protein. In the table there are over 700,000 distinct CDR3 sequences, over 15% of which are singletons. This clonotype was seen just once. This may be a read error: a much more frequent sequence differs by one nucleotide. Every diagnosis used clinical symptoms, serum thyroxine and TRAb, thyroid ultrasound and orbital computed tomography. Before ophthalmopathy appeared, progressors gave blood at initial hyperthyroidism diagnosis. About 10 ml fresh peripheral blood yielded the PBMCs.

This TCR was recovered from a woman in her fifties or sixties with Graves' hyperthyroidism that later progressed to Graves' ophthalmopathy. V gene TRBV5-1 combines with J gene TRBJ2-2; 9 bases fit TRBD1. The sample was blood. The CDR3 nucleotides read TGTGCCAGCAGCCGGACAGGGGAGGGCGGGGAGCCGTTTTTT. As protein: CASSRTGEGGEPFF.